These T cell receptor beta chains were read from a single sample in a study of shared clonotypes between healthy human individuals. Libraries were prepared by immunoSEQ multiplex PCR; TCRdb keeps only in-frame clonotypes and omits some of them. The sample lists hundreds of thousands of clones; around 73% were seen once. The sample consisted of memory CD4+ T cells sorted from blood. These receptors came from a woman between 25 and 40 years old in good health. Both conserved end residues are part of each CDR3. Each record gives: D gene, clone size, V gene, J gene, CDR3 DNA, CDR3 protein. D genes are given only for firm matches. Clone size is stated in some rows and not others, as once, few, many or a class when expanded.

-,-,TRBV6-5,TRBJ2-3,TGTGCCAGCAGTCAGTCGATGGGCTACGGGGGGCAGTATTTT,CASSQSMGYGGQYF
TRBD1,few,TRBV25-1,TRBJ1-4,TGTGCCAGCAGTGGGACAGGGTACGAAAAACTGTTTTTT,CASSGTGYEKLFF
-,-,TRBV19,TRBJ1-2,TGTGCCAGTAACAACCCCGACAACTATGGCTACACCTTC,CASNNPDNYGYTF
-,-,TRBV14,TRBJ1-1,TGTGCCAGCAGCCAAGTGGTCGGGAACACTGAAGCTTTCTTT,CASSQVVGNTEAFF
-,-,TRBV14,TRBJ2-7,TGTGCCAGCAGCCCCCATTCCGGCGTTTACAGCTCCTACGAGCAGTACTTC,CASSPHSGVYSSYEQYF
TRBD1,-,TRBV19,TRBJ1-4,TGTGCCAGTCGCAAAGGGGGCCTAACTAATGAAAAACTGTTTTTT,CASRKGGLTNEKLFF
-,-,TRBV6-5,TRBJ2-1,TGTGCCAGCAGACCTCTTTTCGAGGGTATCGGTGAGCAGTTCTTC,CASRPLFEGIGEQFF
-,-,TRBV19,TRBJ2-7,TGTGCCAGTAGTATTAGGGCGGAAGGTACCTACGAGCAGTACTTC,CASSIRAEGTYEQYF
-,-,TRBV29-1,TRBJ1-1,TGCAGCACCATGGACACGAACACTGAAGCTTTCTTT,CSTMDTNTEAFF
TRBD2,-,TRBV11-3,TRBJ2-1,TGTGCCAGCAGCTTCGGACTAGCGGATTCTGAGCAGTTCTTC,CASSFGLADSEQFF
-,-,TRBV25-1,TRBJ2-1,TGTGCCAGCAGTGACGTGGACGGGAATGAGCAGTTCTTC,CASSDVDGNEQFF
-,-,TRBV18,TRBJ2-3,TGTGCCAGCTCACCCTTTCGTACGCAGTATTTT,CASSPFRTQYF
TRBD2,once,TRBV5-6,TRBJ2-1,TGTGCCAGCAGCTTGCCGGGAGGGCCCTCCTACAATGAGCAGTTCTTC,CASSLPGGPSYNEQFF
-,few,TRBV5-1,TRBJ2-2,TGCGCCAGCAGCCCACAGGGTTGGACCGGGGAGCTGTTTTTT,CASSPQGWTGELFF
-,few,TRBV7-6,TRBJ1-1,TGTGCCAGCAAGGACCCCCAGAACACTGAAGCTTTCTTT,CASKDPQNTEAFF
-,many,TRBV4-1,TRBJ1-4,TGCGCCAGCAGCCAATACGTAGGGGACATTGGGGAAAAACTGTTTTTT,CASSQYVGDIGEKLFF
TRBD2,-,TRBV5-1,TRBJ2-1,TGCGCCAGCAGCTTGGTAGCGGGAGGGCCAGTCAATGAGCAGTTCTTC,CASSLVAGGPVNEQFF
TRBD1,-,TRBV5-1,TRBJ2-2,TGCGCCAGCAGCTTGGCTGGGACAGAGGGCGGGGAGCTGTTTTTT,CASSLAGTEGGELFF
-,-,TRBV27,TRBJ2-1,TGTGCCAGCAGTTTACGACACAATGAGCAGTTCTTC,CASSLRHNEQFF
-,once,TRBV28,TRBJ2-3,TGTGCCAGCAGTTTAAATCGGGCCCTTTTCCAGGCGGATACGCAGTATTTT,CASSLNRALFQADTQYF
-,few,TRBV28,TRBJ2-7,TGTGCCAGCAGTCCCCCCGGGAGCCTAAAGTCCGAGCAGTACTTC,CASSPPGSLKSEQYF
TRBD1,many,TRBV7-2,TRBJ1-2,TGTGCCAGCAGTCATCAACGGGACAGCTATGGCTACACCTTC,CASSHQRDSYGYTF
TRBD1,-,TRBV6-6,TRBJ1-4,TGTGCCAGCAGTTATGGGACAGCCCAAAATGAAAAACTGTTTTTT,CASSYGTAQNEKLFF
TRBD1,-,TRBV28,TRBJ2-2,TGTGCCAGCACCCTTCGGGACAGGTCCACCGGGGAGCTGTTTTTT,CASTLRDRSTGELFF
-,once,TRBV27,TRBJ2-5,TGTGCCAGCAGTTTATCCGGTTCCCCAGAGACCCAGTACTTC,CASSLSGSPETQYF
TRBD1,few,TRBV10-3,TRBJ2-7,TGTGCCATCAGAGGGAGGACAGGGATGGAGTACGAGCAGTACTTC,CAIRGRTGMEYEQYF
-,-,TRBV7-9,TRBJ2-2,TGTGCCAGCCACCCCGCCGGGGGGCTGGACACCGGGGAGCTGTTTTTT,CASHPAGGLDTGELFF
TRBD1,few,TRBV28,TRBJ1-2,TGTGCCAGCAGTTTCTCCAAACAGGGGGGCTATGGCTACACCTTC,CASSFSKQGGYGYTF
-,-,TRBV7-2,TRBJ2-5,TGTGCCAGCAGCTTTAAACTAGAGCAGTACTTC,CASSFKLEQYF
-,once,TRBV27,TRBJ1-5,TGTGCCAGCAGAGATCTTTCGTTGGGGGCTAATCAGCCCCAGCATTTT,CASRDLSLGANQPQHF
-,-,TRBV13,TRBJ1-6,TGTGCCAGCAGCTTAGCGCGGGGGCCGGGTGGCTCACCCCTCCACTTT,CASSLARGPGGSPLHF
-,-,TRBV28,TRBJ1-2,TGTGCCAGCAGTGCTACCCAGGGGAACGGCTATGGCTACACCTTC,CASSATQGNGYGYTF
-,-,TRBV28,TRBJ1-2,TGTGCCAGCAGTTTACAGCAGGGCTATGGCTACACCTTC,CASSLQQGYGYTF
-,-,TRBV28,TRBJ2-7,TGTGCCAGCAGACCGGGTGGGATTGAACTCTACGAGCAGTACTTC,CASRPGGIELYEQYF
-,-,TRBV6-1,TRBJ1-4,TGTGCCAGCACCGAGACCCTCGCAACTAATGAAAAACTGTTTTTT,CASTETLATNEKLFF
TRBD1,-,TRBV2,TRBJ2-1,TGTGCCACCGCCCTGCGACAGGGGGGGTATGAGCAGTTCTTC,CATALRQGGYEQFF
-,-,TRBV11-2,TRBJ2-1,TGTGCCAGCAGCTTAGCCCTCTACACAGACCTCTGGGTCGAGCAGTTCTTC,CASSLALYTDLWVEQFF
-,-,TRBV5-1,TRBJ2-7,TGCGCCAGCAGCTTGGCGGTAGGACTGGAACCCTACGAGCAGTACTTC,CASSLAVGLEPYEQYF
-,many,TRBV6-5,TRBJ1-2,TGTGCCAGCAGTTACGATTTTAAACGGTACGGCTACACCTTC,CASSYDFKRYGYTF
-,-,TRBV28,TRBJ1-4,TGTGCCAGCAGCCCCACGGGGGGCGGGGGCGAAAAACTGTTTTTT,CASSPTGGGGEKLFF
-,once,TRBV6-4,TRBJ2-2,TGTGCCAGCAGTGTGCCCAGTAGCGGAACACCTTACACCGGGGAGCTGTTTTTT,CASSVPSSGTPYTGELFF
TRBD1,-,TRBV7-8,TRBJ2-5,TGTGCCAGCAGCCGACCGACAGGGGCAACGACCCAGTACTTC,CASSRPTGATTQYF
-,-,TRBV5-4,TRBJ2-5,TGTGCCAGCAGCTTACCGACGGGGACCCAAGAGACCCAGTACTTC,CASSLPTGTQETQYF
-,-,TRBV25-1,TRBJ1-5,TGTGCCAGCAGTGACTCGGCTACAAATCAGCCCCAGCATTTT,CASSDSATNQPQHF
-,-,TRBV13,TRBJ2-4,TGTGCCAGCAGCACACTTAGATTAGCCAAAAACATTCAGTACTTC,CASSTLRLAKNIQYF
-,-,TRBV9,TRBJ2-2,TGTGCCAGCAGCGTAGGGAACGCTCCCAGGGAGCTGTTTTTT,CASSVGNAPRELFF
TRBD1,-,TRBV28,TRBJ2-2,TGTGCCAGCAGTTCGGGATCCTGGACAGGGCGACCCACCGGGGAGCTGTTTTTT,CASSSGSWTGRPTGELFF
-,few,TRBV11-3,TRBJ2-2,TGTGCCAGCAGCTTAGCCCAGGACACCGGGGAGCTGTTTTTT,CASSLAQDTGELFF
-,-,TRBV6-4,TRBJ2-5,TGTGCCAGCAGCGACTTAAGCGGACAAGAGACCCAGTACTTC,CASSDLSGQETQYF
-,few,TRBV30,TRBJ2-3,TGTGCCTGGAGTGTACTTGGGGGCGAGCCAGATACGCAGTATTTT,CAWSVLGGEPDTQYF
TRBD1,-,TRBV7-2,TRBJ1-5,TGTGCCAGCAGCCGGCCGGGACAGGGCCAGCCCCAGCATTTT,CASSRPGQGQPQHF
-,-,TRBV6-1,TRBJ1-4,TGTGCCAGCAGTGGGGGCGGGCCCAGTGAAAAACTGTTTTTT,CASSGGGPSEKLFF
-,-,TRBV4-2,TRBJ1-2,TGTGCCAGCAGCCACGCCGGGACGACTAACTATGGCTACACCTTC,CASSHAGTTNYGYTF
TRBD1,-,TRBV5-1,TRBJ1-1,TGCGCCAGCAGTACGGGACAGGGTGACACTGAAGCTTTCTTT,CASSTGQGDTEAFF
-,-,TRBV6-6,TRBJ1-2,TGTGCGACCAACTCAATGGGCTCGGGCTATGGCTACACCTTC,CATNSMGSGYGYTF
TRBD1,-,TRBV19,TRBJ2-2,TGTGCCAGTATGGACAGGGGGCGCGCCTTCTCCGGGGAGCTGTTTTTT,CASMDRGRAFSGELFF
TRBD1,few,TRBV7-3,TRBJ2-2,TGTGCCAGCAGGAGGGACAGCTCGAACACCGGGGAGCTGTTTTTT,CASRRDSSNTGELFF